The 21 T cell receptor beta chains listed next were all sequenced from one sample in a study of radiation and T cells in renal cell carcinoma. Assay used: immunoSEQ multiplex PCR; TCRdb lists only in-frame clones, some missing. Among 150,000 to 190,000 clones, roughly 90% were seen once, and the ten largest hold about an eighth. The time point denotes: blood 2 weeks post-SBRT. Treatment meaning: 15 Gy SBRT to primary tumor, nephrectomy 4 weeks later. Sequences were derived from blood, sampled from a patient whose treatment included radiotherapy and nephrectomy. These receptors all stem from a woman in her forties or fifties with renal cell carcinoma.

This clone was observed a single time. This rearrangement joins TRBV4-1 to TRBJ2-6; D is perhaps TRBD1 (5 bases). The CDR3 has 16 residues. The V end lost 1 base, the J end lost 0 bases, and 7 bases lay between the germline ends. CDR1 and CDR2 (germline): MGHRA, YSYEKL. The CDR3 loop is CASSQGRVSGANVLTF. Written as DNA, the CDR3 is TGCGCCAGCAGCCAAGGCAGGGTCTCTGGGGCCAACGTCCTGACTTTC.

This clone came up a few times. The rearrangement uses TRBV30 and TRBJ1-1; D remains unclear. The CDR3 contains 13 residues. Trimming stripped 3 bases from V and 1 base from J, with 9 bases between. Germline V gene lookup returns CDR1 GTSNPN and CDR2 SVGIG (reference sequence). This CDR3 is CAWRGRQNTEAFF. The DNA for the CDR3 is TGTGCCTGGAGAGGACGGCAGAACACTGAAGCTTTCTTT.

Here the CDR3 reads CAWRDKTGLLPGYGYTF. CDR3 DNA sequence: TGTGCCTGGAGGGATAAGACAGGGCTTCTTCCAGGCTATGGCTACACCTTC. The chain recombines TRBV30 with TRBJ1-2, with 7 bases that match TRBD1. V was clipped by 3 bases and J by 4 bases; unmatched bases: 17. Germline CDR1 is GTSNPN and CDR2 is SVGIG (reference sequence). This CDR3 is 17 amino acids long.

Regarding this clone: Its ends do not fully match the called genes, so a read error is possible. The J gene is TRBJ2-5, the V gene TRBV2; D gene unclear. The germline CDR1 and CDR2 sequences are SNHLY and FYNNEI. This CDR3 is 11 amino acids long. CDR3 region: CASSEDLTQYF. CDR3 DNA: TGTGCCAGCAGCGAAGATTTAACCCAGTACTTC.

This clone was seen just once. The CDR3 loop reads CASSTGGGDYSYEQYF. The CDR3 bases are TGCGCCAGCAGCACCGGTGGAGGGGACTACTCCTACGAGCAGTACTTC. This sequence joins TRBV5-1 and TRBJ2-7; 7 bases are shared with TRBD2. CDR1 is SGHRS and CDR2 is YFSETQ in the germline V gene. The CDR3 length is 16 residues. Losses at the gene ends were 4 bases for V and 0 bases for J; bases not matched to a gene: 10.

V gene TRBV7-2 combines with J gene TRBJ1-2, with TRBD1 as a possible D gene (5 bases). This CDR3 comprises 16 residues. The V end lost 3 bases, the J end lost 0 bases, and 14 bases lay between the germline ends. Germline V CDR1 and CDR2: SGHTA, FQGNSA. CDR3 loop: CASSFGGGTTNYGYTF. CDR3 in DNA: TGTGCCAGCAGCTTCGGGGGGGGTACCACTAACTATGGCTACACCTTC.

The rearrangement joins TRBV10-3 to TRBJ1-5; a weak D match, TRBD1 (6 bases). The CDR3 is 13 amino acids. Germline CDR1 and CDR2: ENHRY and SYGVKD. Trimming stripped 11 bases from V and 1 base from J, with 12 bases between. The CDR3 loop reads CASGGQSNQPQHF. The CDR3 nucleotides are TGTGCCTCCGGGGGGCAGAGCAATCAGCCCCAGCATTTT.

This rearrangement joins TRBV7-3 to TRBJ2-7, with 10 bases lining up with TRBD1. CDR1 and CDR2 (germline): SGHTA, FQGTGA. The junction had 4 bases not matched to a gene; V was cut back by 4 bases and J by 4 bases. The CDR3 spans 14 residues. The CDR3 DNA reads TGTGCCAGCAGCTCCGGACAGGGGGAATACGAGCAGTACTTC. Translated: CASSSGQGEYEQYF.

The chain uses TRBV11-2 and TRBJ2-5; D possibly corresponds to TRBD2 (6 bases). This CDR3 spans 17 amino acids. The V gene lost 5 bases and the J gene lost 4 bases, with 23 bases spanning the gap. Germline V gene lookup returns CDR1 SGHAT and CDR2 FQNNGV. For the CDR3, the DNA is TGTGCCAGCAGCCCCCGCATCGGGCGGGGTTTAATAGAGACCCAGTACTTC. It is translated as CASSPRIGRGLIETQYF.

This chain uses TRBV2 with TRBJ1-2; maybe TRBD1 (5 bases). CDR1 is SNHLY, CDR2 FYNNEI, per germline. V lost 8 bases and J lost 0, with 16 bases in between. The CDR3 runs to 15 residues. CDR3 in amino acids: CASRDGLLPNYGYTF. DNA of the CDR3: TGTGCCAGCCGGGACGGCCTCCTACCTAACTATGGCTACACCTTC.

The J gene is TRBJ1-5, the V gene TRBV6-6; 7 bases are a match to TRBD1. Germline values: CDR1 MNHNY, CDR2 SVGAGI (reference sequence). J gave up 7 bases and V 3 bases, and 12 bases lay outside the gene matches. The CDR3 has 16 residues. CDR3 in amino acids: CASSYTLTGFGQPQHF. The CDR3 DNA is TGTGCCAGCAGTTATACCTTGACAGGGTTCGGGCAGCCCCAGCATTTT.

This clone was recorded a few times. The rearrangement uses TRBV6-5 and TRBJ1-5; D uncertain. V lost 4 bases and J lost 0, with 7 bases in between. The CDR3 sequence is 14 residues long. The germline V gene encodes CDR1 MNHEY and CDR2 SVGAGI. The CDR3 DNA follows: TGTGCCAGCAGTTTGGCAGATAGCAATCAGCCCCAGCATTTT. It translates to CASSLADSNQPQHF.

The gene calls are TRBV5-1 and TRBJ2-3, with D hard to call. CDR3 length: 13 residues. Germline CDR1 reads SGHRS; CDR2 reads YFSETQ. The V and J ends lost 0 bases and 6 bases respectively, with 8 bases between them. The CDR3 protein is CASSLGQVDTQYF. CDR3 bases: TGCGCCAGCAGCTTGGGCCAGGTGGATACGCAGTATTTT.

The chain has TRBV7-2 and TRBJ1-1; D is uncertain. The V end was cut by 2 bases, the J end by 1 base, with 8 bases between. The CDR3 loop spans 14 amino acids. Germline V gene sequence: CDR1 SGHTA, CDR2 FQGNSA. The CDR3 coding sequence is TGTGCCAGCAGCTTAAACCCAGCGAACACTGAAGCTTTCTTT. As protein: CASSLNPANTEAFF.

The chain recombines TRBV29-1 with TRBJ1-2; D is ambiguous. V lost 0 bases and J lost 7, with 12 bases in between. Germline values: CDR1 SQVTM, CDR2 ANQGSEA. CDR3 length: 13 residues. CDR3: CSVEDLREGGYTF. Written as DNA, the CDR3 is TGCAGCGTTGAAGATCTAAGGGAAGGTGGCTACACCTTC. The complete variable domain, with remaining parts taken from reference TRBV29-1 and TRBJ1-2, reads SAVISQKPSRDICQRGTSLTIQCQVDSQVTMMFWYRQQPGQSLTLIATANQGSEATYESGFVIDKFPISRPNLTFSTLTVSNMSPEDSSIYLCSVEDLREGGYTFGSGTRLTVV.

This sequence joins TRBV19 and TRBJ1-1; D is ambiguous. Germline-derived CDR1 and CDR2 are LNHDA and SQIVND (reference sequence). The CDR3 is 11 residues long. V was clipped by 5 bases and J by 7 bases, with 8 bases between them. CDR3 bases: TGTGCCAGTAGTCTGGGTATTGAAGCTTTCTTT. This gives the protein CASSLGIEAFF.

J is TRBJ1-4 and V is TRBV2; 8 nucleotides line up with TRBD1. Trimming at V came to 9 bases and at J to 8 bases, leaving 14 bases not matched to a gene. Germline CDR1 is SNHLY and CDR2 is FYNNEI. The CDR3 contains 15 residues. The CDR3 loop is CASRDPGTGGEKLFF. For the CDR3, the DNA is TGTGCCAGTAGAGACCCCGGGACAGGTGGGGAAAAACTGTTTTTT.

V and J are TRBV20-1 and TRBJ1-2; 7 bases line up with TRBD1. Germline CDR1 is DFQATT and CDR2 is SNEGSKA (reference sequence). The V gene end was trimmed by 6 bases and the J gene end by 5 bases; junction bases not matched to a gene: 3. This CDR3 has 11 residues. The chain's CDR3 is CSAPTGYGYTF. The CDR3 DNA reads TGCAGTGCCCCGACAGGGTATGGCTACACCTTC.

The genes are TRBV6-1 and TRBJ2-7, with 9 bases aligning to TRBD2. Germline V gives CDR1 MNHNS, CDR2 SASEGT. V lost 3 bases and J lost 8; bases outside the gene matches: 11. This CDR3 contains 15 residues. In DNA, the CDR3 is TGTGCCAGCAGTGATGGCGGGGGGGCGCGGTTTAAGCAGTACTTC. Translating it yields CASSDGGGARFKQYF.

Here the CDR3 reads CASSLLLNTEAFF. CDR3 bases: TGTGCCAGCAGCTTGTTATTGAACACTGAAGCTTTCTTT. J is TRBJ1-1 and V is TRBV5-8; D is ambiguous. The germline V and J ends were trimmed by 1 base and 0 bases, with 4 bases remaining between them. The length of the CDR3 is 13 residues. The germline V gene encodes CDR1 SGHTS and CDR2 YDEGEE.

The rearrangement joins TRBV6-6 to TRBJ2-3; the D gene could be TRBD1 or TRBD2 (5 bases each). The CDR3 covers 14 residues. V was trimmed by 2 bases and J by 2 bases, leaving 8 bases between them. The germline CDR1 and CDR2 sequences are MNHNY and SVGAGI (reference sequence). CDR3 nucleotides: TGTGCCAGCAGTTACCCTGGGACCACAGATACGCAGTATTTT. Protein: CASSYPGTTDTQYF.